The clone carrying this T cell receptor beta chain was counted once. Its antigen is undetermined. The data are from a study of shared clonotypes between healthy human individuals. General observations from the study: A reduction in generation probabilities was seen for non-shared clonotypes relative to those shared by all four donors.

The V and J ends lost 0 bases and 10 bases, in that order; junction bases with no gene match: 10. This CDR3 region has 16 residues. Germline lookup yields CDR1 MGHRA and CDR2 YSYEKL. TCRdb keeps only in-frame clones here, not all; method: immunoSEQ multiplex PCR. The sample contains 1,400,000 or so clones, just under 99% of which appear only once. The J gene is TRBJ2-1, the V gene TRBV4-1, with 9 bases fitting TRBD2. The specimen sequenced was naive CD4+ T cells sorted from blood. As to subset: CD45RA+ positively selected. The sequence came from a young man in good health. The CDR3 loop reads CASSQDSGRGTGEQFF. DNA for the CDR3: TGCGCCAGCAGCCAAGATAGCGGGAGAGGAACGGGGGAGCAGTTCTTC.